These T cell receptor beta chains were read from a single sample in a study of OX40 agonist ivuxolimab in advanced cancers. Data came from immunoSEQ multiplex PCR; TCRdb stores just in-frame clones and leaves some out. The sample has about 26,000 clones, 83% seen once. Sequences were derived from CD4+ or CD8+ T cells sorted from blood, sampled in a trial of the OX40 agonist ivuxolimab. These receptors all come from an adult with an advanced solid tumor such as melanoma, head and neck, liver or kidney cancer. Each CDR3 is given with its conserved first and last residue. Fields, in order: clone size, D gene, V gene, J gene, CDR3 protein, CDR3 DNA. D genes are given only for firm matches. Clone size appears in some rows only: once, few, many, or a class for an expanded clone.

clone_size: -; d_call: -; v_call: TRBV5-4; j_call: TRBJ2-1; cdr3_aa: CASSFEGGVNNEQFF; cdr3_nt: TGTGCCAGCAGCTTTGAAGGGGGGGTTAACAATGAGCAGTTCTTC
clone_size: once; d_call: -; v_call: TRBV19; j_call: TRBJ1-4; cdr3_aa: CASWRGGKLFF; cdr3_nt: TGTGCCAGTTGGCGGGGAGGAAAACTGTTTTTT
clone_size: -; d_call: -; v_call: TRBV4-2; j_call: TRBJ2-7; cdr3_aa: CASSQVGRGASYEQYF; cdr3_nt: TGTGCCAGCAGCCAAGTAGGAAGGGGGGCCTCCTACGAGCAGTACTTC
clone_size: -; d_call: TRBD2; v_call: TRBV19; j_call: TRBJ2-7; cdr3_aa: CASSSSGGAYEQYF; cdr3_nt: TGTGCCAGTAGTAGTAGCGGGGGGGCATACGAGCAGTACTTC
clone_size: -; d_call: TRBD1; v_call: TRBV7-6; j_call: TRBJ2-7; cdr3_aa: CASSLRTGSTYEQYF; cdr3_nt: TGTGCCAGCAGCCTACGGACAGGGTCAACCTACGAGCAGTACTTC
clone_size: -; d_call: TRBD1; v_call: TRBV11-1; j_call: TRBJ1-2; cdr3_aa: CASSDSGQGRDYGYTF; cdr3_nt: TGTGCCAGCAGCGACAGTGGACAGGGCAGGGACTATGGCTACACCTTC
clone_size: -; d_call: TRBD1; v_call: TRBV7-2; j_call: TRBJ2-5; cdr3_aa: CASSSGQGKETQYF; cdr3_nt: TGTGCCAGCAGCTCAGGACAGGGGAAGGAGACCCAGTACTTC
clone_size: -; d_call: TRBD2; v_call: TRBV14; j_call: TRBJ2-1; cdr3_aa: CASSQVRGFGTSGAYNEQFF; cdr3_nt: TGTGCCAGCAGCCAAGTTAGGGGATTCGGGACTAGCGGGGCCTACAATGAGCAGTTCTTC
clone_size: -; d_call: -; v_call: TRBV2; j_call: TRBJ2-6; cdr3_aa: CASSDPWGAPSGANVLTF; cdr3_nt: TGTGCCAGCAGTGATCCGTGGGGGGCGCCCTCTGGGGCCAACGTCCTGACTTTC
clone_size: -; d_call: -; v_call: TRBV7-6; j_call: TRBJ2-7; cdr3_aa: CASSLSPYEQYF; cdr3_nt: TGTGCCAGCAGCTTATCCCCCTACGAGCAGTACTTC
clone_size: -; d_call: TRBD1; v_call: TRBV27; j_call: TRBJ1-6; cdr3_aa: CASSLRTGGGNSPLHF; cdr3_nt: TGTGCCAGCAGCCTACGGACAGGAGGGGGAAATTCACCCCTCCACTTT
clone_size: -; d_call: -; v_call: TRBV2; j_call: TRBJ2-3; cdr3_aa: CAGDSENTDTQYF; cdr3_nt: TGTGCCGGCGACTCGGAAAACACAGATACGCAGTATTTT
clone_size: -; d_call: -; v_call: TRBV6-5; j_call: TRBJ2-7; cdr3_aa: CASSYGLGNYEQYF; cdr3_nt: TGTGCCAGCAGTTATGGATTGGGGAACTACGAGCAGTACTTC
clone_size: -; d_call: -; v_call: TRBV14; j_call: TRBJ2-2; cdr3_aa: CASSQEGSPGRNGELFF; cdr3_nt: TGTGCCAGCAGCCAAGAGGGCTCTCCGGGAAGGAACGGGGAGCTGTTTTTT
clone_size: -; d_call: -; v_call: TRBV6-4; j_call: TRBJ1-6; cdr3_aa: CASRRTAQGSPLHF; cdr3_nt: TGTGCCAGCCGAAGGACAGCACAAGGGTCACCCCTCCACTTT
clone_size: -; d_call: TRBD2; v_call: TRBV5-8; j_call: TRBJ2-5; cdr3_aa: CASSFPRAGYQETQYF; cdr3_nt: TGTGCCAGCAGCTTTCCCAGAGCGGGGTACCAAGAGACCCAGTACTTC
clone_size: -; d_call: -; v_call: TRBV19; j_call: TRBJ2-2; cdr3_aa: CASSGGRELFF; cdr3_nt: TGTGCCAGTAGTGGGGGCAGGGAGCTGTTTTTT
clone_size: -; d_call: -; v_call: TRBV4-1; j_call: TRBJ1-1; cdr3_aa: CASSQDRRGGYTEAFF; cdr3_nt: TGCGCCAGCAGCCAAGATAGGCGGGGTGGCTACACTGAAGCTTTCTTT
clone_size: -; d_call: TRBD1; v_call: TRBV5-1; j_call: TRBJ1-1; cdr3_aa: CASIGQGNTEAFF; cdr3_nt: TGCGCCAGCATAGGACAGGGGAACACTGAAGCTTTCTTT
clone_size: once; d_call: TRBD1; v_call: TRBV10-3; j_call: TRBJ1-1; cdr3_aa: CAIMDRVSTEAFF; cdr3_nt: TGTGCCATCATGGACAGGGTGAGCACTGAAGCTTTCTTT
clone_size: -; d_call: -; v_call: TRBV4-1; j_call: TRBJ2-7; cdr3_aa: CASSQETGEQYF; cdr3_nt: TGCGCCAGCAGCCAAGAGACGGGGGAGCAGTACTTC
clone_size: few; d_call: -; v_call: TRBV5-4; j_call: TRBJ2-7; cdr3_aa: CASSLGGRGREQYF; cdr3_nt: TGTGCCAGCAGCTTGGGGGGGCGGGGACGCGAGCAGTACTTC
clone_size: -; d_call: -; v_call: TRBV21-1; j_call: TRBJ1-6; cdr3_aa: CASSSRAGGLTKLEGSYNSPLHF; cdr3_nt: TGTGCCAGCAGCAGCCGGGCCGGGGGCTTAACAAAATTAGAAGGGTCATATAACTCACCCCTCCACTTT
clone_size: -; d_call: -; v_call: TRBV19; j_call: TRBJ1-2; cdr3_aa: CASSIGVEYGYTF; cdr3_nt: TGTGCCAGTAGTATCGGGGTGGAGTATGGCTACACCTTC
clone_size: -; d_call: -; v_call: TRBV7-2; j_call: TRBJ2-5; cdr3_aa: CASSLDYIGGVETQYF; cdr3_nt: TGTGCCAGCAGCTTAGATTATATCGGCGGGGTGGAGACCCAGTACTTC
clone_size: hyperexpanded; d_call: -; v_call: TRBV18; j_call: TRBJ2-3; cdr3_aa: CASSLDSYVTDTQYF; cdr3_nt: TGTGCCAGCTCACTGGACAGTTATGTTACAGATACGCAGTATTTT
clone_size: few; d_call: -; v_call: TRBV7-9; j_call: TRBJ1-1; cdr3_aa: CASRGGVGNTEAFF; cdr3_nt: TGTGCCAGCAGGGGAGGAGTAGGGAACACTGAAGCTTTCTTT
clone_size: -; d_call: TRBD1; v_call: TRBV6-5; j_call: TRBJ1-2; cdr3_aa: CASSLQGNYGYTF; cdr3_nt: TGTGCCAGCAGCCTACAGGGGAACTATGGCTACACCTTC
clone_size: -; d_call: TRBD2; v_call: TRBV4-1; j_call: TRBJ2-3; cdr3_aa: CASSQGGLAGTDTQYF; cdr3_nt: TGCGCCAGCAGCCAAGGTGGGCTAGCGGGCACAGATACGCAGTATTTT
clone_size: -; d_call: -; v_call: TRBV6-5; j_call: TRBJ1-2; cdr3_aa: CASSPGAGQFRYTF; cdr3_nt: TGTGCCAGCAGCCCGGGGGCAGGGCAGTTTCGCTACACCTTC
clone_size: once; d_call: TRBD2; v_call: TRBV11-2; j_call: TRBJ2-2; cdr3_aa: CASSPSGGDNTGELFF; cdr3_nt: TGTGCCAGCAGCCCTAGCGGGGGTGATAACACCGGGGAGCTGTTTTTT
clone_size: -; d_call: -; v_call: TRBV30; j_call: TRBJ2-3; cdr3_aa: CACNQGSGGADTQYF; cdr3_nt: TGTGCCTGCAACCAGGGGTCAGGAGGGGCAGATACGCAGTATTTT
clone_size: -; d_call: TRBD2; v_call: TRBV27; j_call: TRBJ2-3; cdr3_aa: CASSSGAGGGTDTQYF; cdr3_nt: TGTGCCAGCAGTTCAGGGGCGGGGGGGGGCACAGATACGCAGTATTTT
clone_size: -; d_call: -; v_call: TRBV7-9; j_call: TRBJ2-7; cdr3_aa: CASSSAQGPHEQYF; cdr3_nt: TGTGCCAGCAGCTCCGCCCAGGGTCCCCACGAGCAGTACTTC
clone_size: -; d_call: -; v_call: TRBV10-3; j_call: TRBJ2-7; cdr3_aa: CAISESTGALYEQYF; cdr3_nt: TGTGCCATCAGTGAGTCGACAGGAGCCCTCTACGAGCAGTACTTC
clone_size: once; d_call: -; v_call: TRBV5-5; j_call: TRBJ1-2; cdr3_aa: CASSYQGNYGYTF; cdr3_nt: TGTGCCAGCAGCTACCAGGGTAATTATGGCTACACCTTC
clone_size: -; d_call: -; v_call: TRBV6-1; j_call: TRBJ1-4; cdr3_aa: CASSEGRVYEKLFF; cdr3_nt: TGTGCCAGCAGTGAGGGCAGGGTTTACGAAAAACTGTTTTTT
clone_size: -; d_call: -; v_call: TRBV6-1; j_call: TRBJ1-2; cdr3_aa: CANRVLYGYTF; cdr3_nt: TGTGCCAACAGGGTTTTATACGGCTACACCTTC
clone_size: -; d_call: TRBD1; v_call: TRBV4-1; j_call: TRBJ1-2; cdr3_aa: CASSHGQDGYTF; cdr3_nt: TGCGCCAGCAGCCATGGACAGGATGGCTACACCTTC
clone_size: -; d_call: TRBD1; v_call: TRBV27; j_call: TRBJ2-7; cdr3_aa: CASSGGTGSYEQYF; cdr3_nt: TGTGCCAGCAGTGGGGGGACAGGGTCCTACGAGCAGTACTTC
clone_size: -; d_call: -; v_call: TRBV4-2; j_call: TRBJ1-1; cdr3_aa: CASSQSAQTKSEAFF; cdr3_nt: TGTGCCAGCAGCCAGTCAGCACAGACGAAATCCGAAGCTTTCTTT